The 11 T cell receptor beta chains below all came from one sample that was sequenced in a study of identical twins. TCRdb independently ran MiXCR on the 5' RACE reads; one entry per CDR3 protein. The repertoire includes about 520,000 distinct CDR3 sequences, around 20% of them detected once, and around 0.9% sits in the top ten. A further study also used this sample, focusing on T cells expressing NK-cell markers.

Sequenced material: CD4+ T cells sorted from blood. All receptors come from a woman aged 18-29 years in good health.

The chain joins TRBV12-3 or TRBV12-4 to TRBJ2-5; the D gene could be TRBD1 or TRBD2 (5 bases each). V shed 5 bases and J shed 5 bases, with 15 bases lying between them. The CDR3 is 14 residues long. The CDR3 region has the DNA TGTGCCAGCAGTGCCCGAGAGGGGTTGGAGACCCAGTACTTC. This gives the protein CASSAREGLETQYF.

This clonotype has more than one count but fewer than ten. In nucleotides, the CDR3 is TGTGCCATCAACGAGGGGTCGGATGAGCAGTTCTTC. Its translation: CAINEGSDEQFF. The genes are TRBV10-3 and TRBJ2-1; D possibly uses TRBD1 or TRBD2 (5 bases each). V lost 7 bases and J 8 bases, leaving 12 bases between the germline ends. From germline, CDR1 is ENHRY and CDR2 SYGVKD. The CDR3 extends over 12 amino acids.

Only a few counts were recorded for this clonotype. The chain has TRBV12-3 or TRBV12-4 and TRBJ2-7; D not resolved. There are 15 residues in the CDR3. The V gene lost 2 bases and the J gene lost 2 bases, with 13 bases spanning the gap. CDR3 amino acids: CASSLSASLTYEQYF. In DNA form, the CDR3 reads TGTGCCAGCAGTTTATCGGCCTCCTTAACCTACGAGCAGTACTTC.

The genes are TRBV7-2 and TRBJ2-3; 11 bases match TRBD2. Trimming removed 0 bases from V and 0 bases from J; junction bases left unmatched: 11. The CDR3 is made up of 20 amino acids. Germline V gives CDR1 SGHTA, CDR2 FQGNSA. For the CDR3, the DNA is TGTGCCAGCAGCTTAGCGATATATAGCGGGAGGGCCGGCAGCACAGATACGCAGTATTTT. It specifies CASSLAIYSGRAGSTDTQYF.

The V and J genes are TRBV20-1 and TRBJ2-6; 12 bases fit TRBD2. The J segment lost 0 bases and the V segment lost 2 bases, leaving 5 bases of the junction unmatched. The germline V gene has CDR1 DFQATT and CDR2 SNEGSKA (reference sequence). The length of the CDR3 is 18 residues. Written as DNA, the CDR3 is TGCAGTGCTAGACCGGCTAGCGGGGGGGACTCTGGGGCCAACGTCCTGACTTTC. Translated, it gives CSARPASGGDSGANVLTF.

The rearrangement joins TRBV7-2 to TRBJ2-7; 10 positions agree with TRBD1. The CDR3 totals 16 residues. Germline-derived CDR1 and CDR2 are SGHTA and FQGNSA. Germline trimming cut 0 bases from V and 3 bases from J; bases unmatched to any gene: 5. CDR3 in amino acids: CASSLASTGGSYEQYF. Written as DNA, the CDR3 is TGTGCCAGCAGCTTAGCCTCGACAGGGGGCAGCTACGAGCAGTACTTC.

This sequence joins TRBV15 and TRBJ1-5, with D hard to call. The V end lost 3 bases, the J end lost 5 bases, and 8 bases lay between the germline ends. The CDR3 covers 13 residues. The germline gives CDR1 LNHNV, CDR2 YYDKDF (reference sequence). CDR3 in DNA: TGTGCCACCAGCAGGTCCCGAGATCAGCCCCAGCATTTT. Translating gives CATSRSRDQPQHF. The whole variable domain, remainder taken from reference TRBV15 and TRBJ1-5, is DAMVIQNPRYQVTQFGKPVTLSCSQTLNHNVMYWYQQKSSQAPKLLFHYYDKDFNNEADTPDNFQSRRPNTSFCFLDIRSPGLGDTAMYLCATSRSRDQPQHFGDGTRLSIL.

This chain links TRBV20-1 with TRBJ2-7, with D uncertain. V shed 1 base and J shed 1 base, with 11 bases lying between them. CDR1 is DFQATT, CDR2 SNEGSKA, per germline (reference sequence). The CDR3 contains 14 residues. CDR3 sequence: CSARVIAASYEQYF. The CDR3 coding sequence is TGCAGTGCTAGAGTTATCGCGGCTTCCTACGAGCAGTACTTC.

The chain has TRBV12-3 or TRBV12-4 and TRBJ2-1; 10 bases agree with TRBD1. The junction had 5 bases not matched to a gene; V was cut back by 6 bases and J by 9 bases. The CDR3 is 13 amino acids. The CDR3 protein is CASRGQGLGEQFF. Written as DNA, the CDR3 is TGTGCCAGCAGGGGACAGGGGCTCGGTGAGCAGTTCTTC.

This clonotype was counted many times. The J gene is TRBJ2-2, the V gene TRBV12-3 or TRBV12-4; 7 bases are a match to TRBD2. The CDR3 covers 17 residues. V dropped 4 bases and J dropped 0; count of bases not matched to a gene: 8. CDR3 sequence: CASSSRAGPTNTGELFF. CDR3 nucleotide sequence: TGTGCCAGCAGTTCAAGAGCGGGGCCGACGAACACCGGGGAGCTGTTTTTT.

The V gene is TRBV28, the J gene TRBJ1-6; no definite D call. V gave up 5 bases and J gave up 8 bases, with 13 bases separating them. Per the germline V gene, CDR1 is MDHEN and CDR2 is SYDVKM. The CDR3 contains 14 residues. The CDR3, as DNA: TGTGCCAGCAGTCCGTGGACTCAGCATTCACCCCTCCACTTT. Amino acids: CASSPWTQHSPLHF. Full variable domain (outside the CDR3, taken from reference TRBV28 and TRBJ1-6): DVKVTQSSRYLVKRTGEKVFLECVQDMDHENMFWYRQDPGLGLRLIYFSYDVKMKEKGDIPEGYSVSREKKERFSLILESASTNQTSMYLCASSPWTQHSPLHFGNGTRLTVT.